Below are 5 T cell receptor beta chains sequenced from a single sample in a study of spatial heterogeneity in lung cancer. TCRdb re-called the 5' RACE reads through MiXCR, storing one row per CDR3 protein. The sample has about 15,000 distinct CDR3 sequences, over 6.5% seen once. Documented time point: sample taken at primary tumor resection. Whole RNA came from tumor, nontumor lung or frozen PBMC and was sequenced without being sorted. Sample: PBMCs, taken at surgery. These receptors originate from a female donor with early-stage non-small cell lung cancer.

This clonotype was found many times. V usage is TRBV6-1 and J usage is TRBJ2-7; possibly TRBD1 for D (5 bases). The CDR3 covers 15 residues. CDR1 is MNHNS and CDR2 is SASEGT in the germline V gene. The V end lost 3 bases, the J end lost 1 base, and 13 bases lay between the germline ends. CDR3 coding DNA: TGTGCCAGCAGTGATTCTGGGGCAGCATCCTACGAGCAGTACTTC. It encodes CASSDSGAASYEQYF.

In this sample, this clonotype turned up a few times. CDR3 residues: CASSEYTWGGNEKLFF. DNA for the CDR3: TGTGCCAGCAGTGAATATACCTGGGGAGGTAATGAAAAACTGTTTTTT. The chain carries TRBV25-1 and TRBJ1-4; the D is unclear. Germline CDR1 MGHDK, CDR2 SYGVNS. The CDR3 is made up of 16 amino acids. The germline V and J ends were trimmed by 0 bases and 4 bases, with 12 bases remaining between them.

This clonotype was seen repeatedly, ten times or more. The chain combines TRBV2 with TRBJ1-4; the D is unclear. Germline V gene data show CDR1 as SNHLY and CDR2 as FYNNEI. The CDR3 runs to 15 residues. V dropped 1 base and J dropped 0 bases, with 6 bases sitting between them. The CDR3 DNA reads as TGTGCCAGCAGTGAAGTAAGGGCAACTAATGAAAAACTGTTTTTT. Its translation is CASSEVRATNEKLFF.

This clonotype was found a few times. V and J are TRBV7-2 and TRBJ1-2; possibly TRBD1 for D (6 bases). CDR3 length: 15 amino acids. Germline assignment: CDR1 SGHTA and CDR2 FQGNSA. Deletions cut 1 base from V and 6 bases from J, with 15 bases between. In nucleotides, the CDR3 is TGTGCCAGCAGCTTAGGCCAGGGGATTGACAATGGCTACACCTTC. Translated: CASSLGQGIDNGYTF.

In its sample, this clonotype was seen many times. This chain links TRBV6-2 or TRBV6-3 with TRBJ2-2; no definite D call. From germline, CDR1 is MNHEY and CDR2 SVGEGT. Trimming pared 2 bases from V and 6 bases from J, leaving 7 bases between. This CDR3 contains 13 residues. The CDR3 DNA reads as TGTGCCAGCAGTTACGGTTCCCCCGGGGAGCTGTTTTTT. Protein: CASSYGSPGELFF.